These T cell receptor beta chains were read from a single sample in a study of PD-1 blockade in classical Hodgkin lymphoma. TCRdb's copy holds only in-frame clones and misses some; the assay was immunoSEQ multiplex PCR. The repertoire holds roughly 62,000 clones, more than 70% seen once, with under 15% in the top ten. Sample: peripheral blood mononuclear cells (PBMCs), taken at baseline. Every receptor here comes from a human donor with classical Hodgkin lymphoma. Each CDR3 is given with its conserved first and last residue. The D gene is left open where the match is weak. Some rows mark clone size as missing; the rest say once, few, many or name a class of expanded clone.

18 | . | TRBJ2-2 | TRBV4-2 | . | CASSQDRTGPANTGELFF | TGTGCCAGCAGCCAAGATCGAACGGGACCGGCGAACACCGGGGAGCTGTTTTTT
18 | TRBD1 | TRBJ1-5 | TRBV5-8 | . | CASSQVTAGQGLNQPQHF | TGTGCCAGCAGCCAAGTTACAGCGGGACAGGGCCTCAATCAGCCCCAGCATTTT
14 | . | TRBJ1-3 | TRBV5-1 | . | CASSLDTRVNTIYF | TGCGCCAGCAGCTTGGATACCAGGGTGAACACCATATATTTT
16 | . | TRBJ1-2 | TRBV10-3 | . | CAISESFGGEAYGYTF | TGTGCCATCAGTGAGTCCTTTGGGGGAGAGGCCTATGGCTACACCTTC
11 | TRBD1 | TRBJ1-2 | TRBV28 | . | CASSPDRSYTF | TGTGCCAGCAGCCCGGACAGGAGCTACACCTTC
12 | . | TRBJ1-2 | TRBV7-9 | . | CASSPRVHSYTF | TGTGCCAGCAGCCCCAGGGTACACAGCTACACCTTC
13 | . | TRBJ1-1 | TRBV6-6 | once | CASSYFRNGEAFF | TGTGCCAGCAGTTATTTCCGGAATGGTGAAGCTTTCTTT
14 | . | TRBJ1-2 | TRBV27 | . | CASSSGGQNYGYTF | TGTGCCAGCAGTTCGGGGGGACAAAACTATGGCTACACCTTC
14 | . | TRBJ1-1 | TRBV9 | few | CASSVGGGPTEAFF | TGTGCCAGCAGCGTAGGCGGGGGGCCCACTGAAGCTTTCTTT
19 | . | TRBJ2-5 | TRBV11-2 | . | CASSLDGFRGTGYQETQYF | TGTGCCAGCAGCTTAGATGGATTTAGAGGGACGGGGTACCAAGAGACCCAGTACTTC
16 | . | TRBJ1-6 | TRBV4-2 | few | CASSQDGAIGTSPLHF | TGTGCCAGCAGCCAAGATGGGGCCATAGGTACTTCACCCCTCCACTTT
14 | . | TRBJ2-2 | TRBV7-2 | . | CASSLGQTMGELFF | TGTGCCAGCAGCTTAGGGCAAACAATGGGGGAGCTGTTTTTT
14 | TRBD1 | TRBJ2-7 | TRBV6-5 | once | CASKTGGPAYEQYF | TGTGCCAGTAAAACAGGGGGCCCAGCCTACGAGCAGTACTTC
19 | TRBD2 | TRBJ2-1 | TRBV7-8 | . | CASSSSPGLAGLSYNEQFF | TGTGCCAGCAGCTCAAGTCCCGGGTTAGCGGGGCTCTCCTACAATGAGCAGTTCTTC
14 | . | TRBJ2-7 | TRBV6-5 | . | CASKNVQGSYEQYF | TGTGCCAGCAAAAATGTCCAGGGTAGCTACGAGCAGTACTTC
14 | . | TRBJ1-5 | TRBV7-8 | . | CASTAGGFYQPQHF | TGTGCCAGCACTGCGGGGGGATTTTATCAGCCCCAGCATTTT
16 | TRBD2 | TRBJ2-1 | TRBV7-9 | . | CASIDSTRLADNEQFF | TGTGCCAGCATTGACTCTACGAGACTAGCGGACAATGAGCAGTTCTTC
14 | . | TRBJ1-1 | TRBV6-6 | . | CASSYSPGDTEAFF | TGTGCCAGCAGTTACTCCCCTGGGGACACTGAAGCTTTCTTT
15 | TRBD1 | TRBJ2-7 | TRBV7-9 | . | CASSSIRDSSYEQYF | TGTGCCAGCAGCTCGATCCGGGACAGCTCCTACGAGCAGTACTTC
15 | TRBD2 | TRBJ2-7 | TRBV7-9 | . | CASSPWTSGGYEQYF | TGTGCCAGCAGCCCATGGACTAGCGGGGGTTACGAGCAGTACTTC
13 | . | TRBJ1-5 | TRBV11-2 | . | CASSPGEVQPQHF | TGTGCCAGCAGCCCCGGGGAGGTACAGCCCCAGCATTTT
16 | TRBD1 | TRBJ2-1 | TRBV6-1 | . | CASSDETGDPYNEQFF | TGTGCCAGCAGTGATGAAACAGGGGACCCCTACAATGAGCAGTTCTTC
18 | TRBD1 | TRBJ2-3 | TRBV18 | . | CASSPPERGLLTPDTQYF | TGTGCCAGCTCACCCCCAGAGAGGGGGCTGTTGACCCCAGATACGCAGTATTTT
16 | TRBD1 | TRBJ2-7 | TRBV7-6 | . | CASSNAGQALSYEQYF | TGTGCCAGCAGCAACGCGGGACAGGCTCTCTCCTACGAGCAGTACTTC
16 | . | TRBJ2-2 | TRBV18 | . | CASSRLTVTGTGELFF | TGTGCCAGCTCAAGACTGACAGTCACGGGGACCGGGGAGCTGTTTTTT
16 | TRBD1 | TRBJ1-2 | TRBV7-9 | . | CASSLGLAGGAYGYTF | TGTGCCAGCAGCTTAGGTCTGGCAGGGGGGGCCTATGGCTACACCTTC
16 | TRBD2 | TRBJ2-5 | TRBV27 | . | CASSPYLAGGSETQYF | TGTGCCAGCAGTCCTTATCTAGCGGGGGGCAGTGAGACCCAGTACTTC